This T cell receptor (beta chain) originates from a study of blood T cell repertoires in COVID-19. Study background: Acute and convalescent COVID-19 specimens originated in the United States, Italy and Spain. Sources were T cells, B-cell-depleted T cells, or PBMCs; the material itself was cDNA or gDNA.

The CDR3 contains 18 residues. Germline CDR1 and CDR2: SGDLS and YYNGEE. Trimming pared 0 bases from V and 4 bases from J, leaving 17 bases between. Original processing notes: The assay estimated nucleated cells by amplifying reference gene primers. Sequencing used immunoSEQ multiplex PCR; TCRdb keeps in-frame clones, though not all of them. The D gene and trimming were derived from the DNA, and the V and J assignments and clone size from that table. The sample consists of 88,000 or so clones, approximately 89% of them appearing once. Sequencing was carried out using peripheral blood. This receptor was taken from a man in his fifties or sixties with acute or convalescent COVID-19. The chain uses TRBV9 and TRBJ2-6, with a possible D match to TRBD1 (5 bases). The DNA of the CDR3 is TGTGCCAGCAGCGTAGGAGTAAAAAGGGGCGCGGGGGCCAACGTCCTGACTTTC. Its protein is CASSVGVKRGAGANVLTF.